This passage covers 21 T cell receptor beta chains from one sample sequenced in a study of T cells in Graves' hyperthyroidism and ophthalmopathy. Amplification targeted TCR beta CDR3 regions from RNA transcripts. Initially, a first-round RT-PCR of the TCR CDR3 employed the HTBI primer set. TCRdb analysed the multiplex PCR reads with MiXCR anew, one entry per CDR3 protein. The data contain about 50,000 distinct CDR3 sequences, roughly 49% of them singletons. The sample was blood. The receptors derive from a woman aged 30 to 39 with Graves' ophthalmopathy.

This clonotype was counted at least ten times. The V and J genes are TRBV6-6 and TRBJ2-6; D is perhaps TRBD2 (7 bases). The germline CDR1 and CDR2 sequences are MNHNY and SVGAGI (reference sequence). The CDR3 loop spans 15 amino acids. The V end was cut by 11 bases, the J end by 0 bases, with 14 bases between. The CDR3 region has the DNA TGTGCCTCAACAGGGACTATCTCTGGGGCCAACGTCCTGACTTTC. As protein: CASTGTISGANVLTF.

This clonotype showed up many times. V usage is TRBV6-2 or TRBV6-3 and J usage is TRBJ2-7; no clear D gene. Germline-derived CDR1 and CDR2 are MNHEY and SVGEGT. Trimming pared 5 bases from V and 3 bases from J, leaving 5 bases between. The CDR3 is 11 residues long. The CDR3: CASSPFYEQYF. Here the CDR3 DNA reads TGTGCCAGCAGTCCTTTCTACGAGCAGTACTTC.

This clonotype was observed many times. The chain uses TRBV2 and TRBJ1-5, with D maybe TRBD1 (6 bases). Germline assignment: CDR1 SNHLY and CDR2 FYNNEI. The V end lost 6 bases, the J end lost 8 bases, and 17 bases lay between the germline ends. The CDR3 loop spans 14 amino acids. Here the CDR3 DNA reads TGTGCCAGCAGGCCCGGGACACTACCCGAGCCCCAGCATTTT. Translated: CASRPGTLPEPQHF. The variable domain in full, completed from reference TRBV2 and TRBJ1-5, reads EPEVTQTPSHQVTQMGQEVILRCVPISNHLYFYWYRQILGQKVEFLVSFYNNEISEKSEIFDDQFSVERPDGSNFTLKIRSTKLEDSAMYFCASRPGTLPEPQHFGDGTRLSIL.

The V and J genes are TRBV7-8 and TRBJ2-5; TRBD2 matches 14 bases. CDR1 and CDR2 (germline): SGHVS, FQNEAQ. The CDR3 has 16 amino acids. Losses at the gene ends were 1 base for V and 3 bases for J; bases not matched to a gene: 1. As DNA, the CDR3 is TGTGCCAGCAGCTTAGAGGGACTAGCGGGGGAAGAGACCCAGTACTTC. The encoded protein is CASSLEGLAGEETQYF. Combining the CDR3 with reference TRBV7-8 and TRBJ2-5 gives the whole variable domain GAGVSQSPRYKVAKRGQDVALRCDPISGHVSLFWYQQALGQGPEFLTYFQNEAQLDKSGLPSDRFFAERPEGSVSTLKIQRTQQEDSAVYLCASSLEGLAGEETQYFGPGTRLLVL.

This clonotype has ten or more counts. The chain carries TRBV9 and TRBJ2-3, with D perhaps TRBD2 (6 bases). The V end lost 0 bases, the J end lost 6 bases, and 14 bases lay between the germline ends. The CDR3 is made up of 15 amino acids. The germline V gene encodes CDR1 SGDLS and CDR2 YYNGEE. The CDR3 sequence is CASSVVGRDSDTQYF. DNA of the CDR3: TGTGCCAGCAGCGTAGTTGGACGGGACTCGGATACGCAGTATTTT.

This clonotype was observed a few times. The V call is TRBV2, the J call TRBJ2-1; TRBD2 agrees at 9 bases. Germline assignment: CDR1 SNHLY and CDR2 FYNNEI. This CDR3 contains 19 residues. Losses at the gene ends were 3 bases for V and 2 bases for J; bases not matched to a gene: 14. The CDR3 nucleotides are TGTGCCAGCAGTGAGGCGCTTCGGGCTAGCGGGACCACCTACAATGAGCAGTTCTTC. It is translated as CASSEALRASGTTYNEQFF.

The chain carries TRBV9 and TRBJ1-2; a possible D gene is TRBD1 (6 bases). Germline CDR1 and CDR2: SGDLS and YYNGEE. Trimming cost V 4 bases and J 4 bases, with 14 bases left between them. This CDR3 has 14 amino acids. CDR3 sequence: CASSPTTGSYGYTF. The DNA for the CDR3 is TGTGCCAGCAGCCCCACTACAGGGAGCTATGGCTACACCTTC.

Concerning this clonotype itself: Given the absence of the conserved phenylalanine or tryptophan at the CDR3 end, a read error is likely. The chain has TRBV5-1 and TRBJ2-3, with D perhaps matching TRBD2 (6 bases). This CDR3 has 14 residues. Germline V gene data show CDR1 as SGHRS and CDR2 as YFSETQ. As DNA, the CDR3 is TGCGCCAGCAGCTTGGCGGGAGTGACAGATACACAGTATGTT. This encodes CASSLAGVTDTQYV.

This clonotype was counted between two and nine times. This sequence joins TRBV30 and TRBJ1-1; D is perhaps TRBD1 (5 bases). The CDR3 totals 16 residues. The germline gives CDR1 GTSNPN, CDR2 SVGIG (reference sequence). Trimming stripped 2 bases from V and 0 bases from J, with 16 bases between. For the CDR3, the DNA is TGTGCCTGGAGTACCCTTAAGGGGACCATGAACACTGAAGCTTTCTTT. Translated: CAWSTLKGTMNTEAFF.

This clonotype was detected once. The gene calls are TRBV6-5 and TRBJ2-3; D is uncertain. The ends were cut back, 2 bases at V and 4 bases at J, with 7 bases in the middle. The CDR3 sequence is 13 residues long. The germline V gene has CDR1 MNHEY and CDR2 SVGAGI. Here the CDR3 DNA reads TGTGCCAGCAGTTACGGGCGTCCAGATACGCAGTATTTT. Amino acid sequence: CASSYGRPDTQYF.

This clonotype showed up many times. V gene TRBV7-9 combines with J gene TRBJ2-1, with D maybe TRBD2 (5 bases). The CDR3 is made up of 15 amino acids. Germline V gene sequence: CDR1 SEHNR, CDR2 FQNEAQ (reference sequence). The ends were cut back, 4 bases at V and 6 bases at J, with 16 bases in the middle. CDR3 DNA sequence: TGTGCCAGCAGCTATCCCCCACTAGTTTCCAATGAGCAGTTCTTC. Amino acid sequence: CASSYPPLVSNEQFF.

CDR3 protein: CASSYYPGTSGIGEQYF. The DNA for the CDR3 is TGTGCCAGCAGTTACTACCCCGGGACTAGCGGGATAGGCGAGCAGTACTTC. The genes are TRBV6-5 and TRBJ2-7; 13 bases are a match to TRBD2. The CDR3 has 17 amino acids. Per the germline V gene, CDR1 is MNHEY and CDR2 is SVGAGI. Unmatched junction bases numbered 9, after V lost 1 base and J lost 6 bases.

This clonotype was recorded once. V usage is TRBV29-1 and J usage is TRBJ2-1; the D call may be TRBD1 or TRBD2 (6 bases each). The CDR3 is 12 amino acids. Germline V CDR1 and CDR2: SQVTM, ANQGSEA. V was cut by 3 bases and J by 7 bases, with 10 bases left in between. This CDR3 reads CSVDGGINEQFF. CDR3 bases: TGCAGCGTTGACGGGGGCATTAATGAGCAGTTCTTC.

The sample holds many counts of this clonotype. V usage is TRBV11-2 and J usage is TRBJ2-7, with a weak D call TRBD1 (6 bases). Trimming removed 5 bases from V and 6 bases from J, with 14 bases in between. The germline CDR1 and CDR2 sequences are SGHAT and FQNNGV. This CDR3 is 13 amino acids long. CDR3 sequence: CASSIQGSGEQYF. Here the CDR3 DNA reads TGTGCCAGCAGCATACAGGGTTCGGGCGAGCAGTACTTC.

For this clonotype: This may stem from a read error, because a much larger clone lies one nucleotide away. V is TRBV28 and J is TRBJ1-1; D call uncertain. CDR3 length equals 10 residues. Germline-derived CDR1 and CDR2 are MDHEN and SYDVKM. In DNA, the CDR3 is TGTGCCAGCGGGAGCACTGAAGCTTCCTTT. This sequence encodes CASGSTEASF. The full variable domain, completed using reference TRBV28 and TRBJ1-1, is DVKVTQSSRYLVKRTGEKVFLECVQDMDHENMFWYRQDPGLGLRLIYFSYDVKMKEKGDIPEGYSVSREKKERFSLILESASTNQTSMYLCASGSTEASFGQGTRLTVV.

This clonotype was counted ten times or more. The chain recombines TRBV6-5 with TRBJ2-7, with 7 bases matching TRBD2. In germline, CDR1 is MNHEY, CDR2 SVGAGI. V lost 2 bases, J lost 2 bases, and 9 bases stayed unmatched. The CDR3 length is 16 residues. The CDR3 region has the DNA TGTGCCAGCAGTTACGATCTAGCGGCGTCAGCCTACGAGCAGTACTTC. Residues: CASSYDLAASAYEQYF.

This clonotype was observed many times. V gene TRBV2 combines with J gene TRBJ2-7, with D possibly TRBD2 on 6 matching bases. Deletions cut 5 bases from V and 6 bases from J, with 11 bases between. The CDR3 has 12 residues. CDR1 is SNHLY, CDR2 FYNNEI, per germline. CDR3 DNA: TGTGCCAGCAGTACCCTAGCGACCGAGCAGTACTTC. It is translated as CASSTLATEQYF.

The chain has TRBV12-3 or TRBV12-4 and TRBJ1-5; no firm D call. The CDR3 consists of 13 residues. Trimming cost V 6 bases and J 11 bases, with 17 bases left between them. The DNA for the CDR3 is TGTGCCAGCAGCCGGAGACTAGCGGGAACCCAGCATTTT. It is translated as CASSRRLAGTQHF.

Turning to this clonotype: Possible read error: a much larger clone is one base away. The conserved phenylalanine or tryptophan normally closing the CDR3 is absent here, so this likely arose from a read error. The chain couples TRBV30 to TRBJ2-7; TRBD1 matches at 8 bases. V shed 5 bases, J shed 8 bases, and the junction held 8 bases outside the gene matches. CDR3 length: 12 residues. Germline V lookup: CDR1 GTSNPN, CDR2 SVGIG (reference sequence). CDR3 sequence reads: CAWDPWTGKQYC. The CDR3 coding sequence is TGTGCCTGGGACCCCTGGACAGGGAAGCAGTACTGC.

This clonotype was recorded at least ten times. A much larger clone sits a single nucleotide away, making a read error possible. The chain links TRBV19 to TRBJ1-5; D gene uncertain. The CDR3 contains 15 residues. Trimming left V 2 bases short and J 6 bases short, with 14 bases between. From germline, CDR1 is LNHDA and CDR2 SQIVND (reference sequence). The CDR3 is CASSISGKGVQPQHF. In nucleotides, the CDR3 is TGTGCCAGTAGTATATCAGGAAAGGGTGTTCAGCCCCAGCATTTT.

V is TRBV24-1 and J is TRBJ2-1, with 10 positions matching TRBD1. After removal of 4 bases from V and 9 bases from J, the junction contained 14 bases not matched to a gene. The CDR3 has 17 residues. Germline V gives CDR1 KGHDR, CDR2 SFDVKD. The CDR3 loop is CATSDWGEGQGRSEQFF. DNA of the CDR3: TGTGCCACCAGTGACTGGGGGGAGGGACAGGGGCGAAGTGAGCAGTTCTTC.